The clone carrying this T cell receptor beta chain registers medium-sized by frequency. Its matching antigen is unknown. Germline CDR1 LGHNA, CDR2 YSLEER. The CDR3 contains 17 residues. Amplification used two nested PCRs: 16 cycles, then 9 cycles, on TCRalpha/TCRbeta cDNA. TCRdb reprocessed the 5' RACE reads, with one entry per CDR3 protein and no DNA. The table lists fewer than 110,000 distinct CDR3 sequences. The sample comes from a study of monozygotic twins with inflammatory bowel disease. Study results and caveats: Relative to healthy twins, IBD patients had fewer clonotypes in common with others, a gap that was especially apparent with disease activity.

This TCR was sampled from a human donor with ulcerative colitis or Crohn's disease, or a healthy co-twin of an affected twin (not recorded which). The chain is built from TRBV4-3 and TRBJ2-1; TCRdb reports TRBD2, a call that lacks DNA to check it against. Sequencing was carried out using blood. CDR3 region: CASSQEPSGGTNNEQFF.